This TCR beta chain derives from a study of early T cells in non-severe SARS-CoV-2 infection. About the study: Unsorted whole-blood RNA was sequenced in bulk, leaving chains unpaired.

This clonotype was recorded at least ten times. The antigen remains unidentified. Attachment of unique molecular identifiers was made to individual cDNA molecules. MiXCR, run by TCRdb on the 5' RACE reads, gives a single entry per CDR3 protein. The sample lists roughly 90,000 distinct CDR3 sequences; over 13% were seen once. Between the trimmed V and J ends, which lost 4 bases and 2 bases, there was a span of 12 bases. The CDR3 totals 16 residues. Germline lookup yields CDR1 LNHDA and CDR2 SQIVND (reference sequence). Overall study results and limits: The matching step, a VDJdb search, favored anti-spike CD8 responses and missed private and CD4 specificities.

Sequencing was done on a sample of whole blood. The rearrangement links TRBV19 to TRBJ2-6; possible D gene TRBD2, 5 bases. The sequence came from an adult who was a healthcare worker with PCR-confirmed SARS-CoV-2 infection or an uninfected control (not recorded which). In DNA form, the CDR3 reads TGTGCCAGTAGTACCTCTATGAGGGCTGGGGCCAACGTCCTGACTTTC. It codes for CASSTSMRAGANVLTF.